This T cell receptor beta chain came from a study of cytomegalovirus exposure and HLA in healthy donors. Trimming shortened V by 6 bases and J by 3 bases, and 14 bases separated the two germline ends. The CDR3 runs to 14 residues. The germline CDR1 and CDR2 sequences are MNHEY and SVGAGI. A multiplex PCR was run with 60 Vbeta primers and 13 Jbeta primers. Assay used: immunoSEQ multiplex PCR; TCRdb lists only in-frame clones, some missing. The repertoire holds more than 150,000 clones, with approximately 80% as singletons. General study results and limits: Common viral pathogens were later found to be apparently linked to several of the most significant clusters. Later on, an analysis showed TCR association rates differing by HLA locus, with DRB1 the most and HLA-C the fewest. Presence/absence comparisons presumed near-even sequencing depth among donors.

There are a few counts of this clone. Antigen specificity is unknown. The sequenced sample was PBMCs. The receptor comes from a young woman in good health and CMV-seropositive. The rearrangement uses TRBV6-5 and TRBJ1-1, with D perhaps TRBD1 (6 bases). The CDR3 loop reads CASSPRGWDTEAFF. CDR3 coding DNA: TGTGCCAGCAGCCCCAGGGGATGGGACACTGAAGCTTTCTTT.